Included here is one TCR beta chain sequence, with context. The study ran its PCR with 60 Vbeta and 13 Jbeta primers. Sequencing was performed with immunoSEQ multiplex PCR; in TCRdb, only in-frame clones are kept and a portion is missing. The sample lists roughly 150,000 clones; approximately 80% were seen once. This sample stems from a study of cytomegalovirus exposure and HLA in healthy donors. Losses at the gene ends were 5 bases for V and 0 bases for J; bases not matched to a gene: 11. Per the germline V gene, CDR1 is SGHVS and CDR2 is FNYEAQ. The CDR3 is 18 residues long. The chain links TRBV7-6 to TRBJ2-7, with 12 bases fitting TRBD2. The source material was PBMCs. This clonotype was obtained from a woman between 40 and 55 years old in good health and CMV-seronegative. The CDR3 reads CASSPIASGRGSSYEQYF. The CDR3 DNA is TGTGCCAGCAGCCCCATTGCTAGCGGGAGGGGGAGCTCCTACGAGCAGTACTTC. The entire variable domain, with the rest obtained from reference TRBV7-6 and TRBJ2-7, is as follows: GAGVSQSPRYKVTKRGQDVALRCDPISGHVSLYWYRQALGQGPEFLTYFNYEAQQDKSGLPNDRFSAERPEGSISTLTIQRTEQRDSAMYRCASSPIASGRGSSYEQYFGPGTRLTVT.